Sequencing of this T cell receptor (beta chain) was carried out in a study of control samples from healthy donors and cancer patients (dated by TCRdb to 2018 to 2021). The library came from the immunoSEQ multiplex PCR assay. TCRdb carries this immuneACCESS record with in-frame sequences only. Its versions omit some clonotypes, under half of them owing to an unresolved V gene in the studies checked, with the rest unexplained. The sample profile shows a few hundred thousand clones; about 93% of them were found once. Of the sample, over 5.5% is held by the ten largest clones. To note about this clone: Its recognized antigen is unknown. Base qualities are not provided; no much larger clone lies one nucleotide away.

CDR1 is given as SEHNR and CDR2 as FQNEAQ, both from the germline V gene (reference sequence). Compared with germline, V lacks 5 bases and J lacks 2 bases; bases without a gene match: 9. From cysteine to phenylalanine, the CDR3 is 16 amino acids long. The only DNA kept is the CDR3, 48 bases in frame from the first base. The sample comprised PBMCs. Recombination joined TRBV7-9 with TRBJ2-7; 10 central bases correspond to TRBD2. The clonotype comes from a man aged 40-49 years with head and neck cancer. Here the CDR3 is given as CASSPPSSGRPYEQYF. The base sequence is TGTGCCAGCAGCCCACCATCTAGCGGGAGACCCTACGAGCAGTACTTC.